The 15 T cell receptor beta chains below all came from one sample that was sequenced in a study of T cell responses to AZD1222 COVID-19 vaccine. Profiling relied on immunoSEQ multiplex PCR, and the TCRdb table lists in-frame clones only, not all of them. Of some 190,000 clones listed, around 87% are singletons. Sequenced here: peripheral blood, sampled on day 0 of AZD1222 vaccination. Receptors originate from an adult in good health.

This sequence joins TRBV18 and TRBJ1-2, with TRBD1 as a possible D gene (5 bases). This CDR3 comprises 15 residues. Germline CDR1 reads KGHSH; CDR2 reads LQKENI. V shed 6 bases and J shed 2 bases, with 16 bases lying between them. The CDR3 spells CASSPIGTANYGYTF. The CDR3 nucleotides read TGTGCCAGCTCGCCGATCGGGACCGCCAACTATGGCTACACCTTC.

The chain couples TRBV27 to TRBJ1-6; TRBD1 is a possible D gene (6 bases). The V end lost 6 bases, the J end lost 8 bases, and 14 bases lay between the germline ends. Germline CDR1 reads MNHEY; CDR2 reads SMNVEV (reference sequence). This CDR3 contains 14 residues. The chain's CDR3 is CASSPTGSDSPLHF. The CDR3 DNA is TGTGCCAGCAGCCCTACAGGGTCCGATTCACCCCTCCACTTT.

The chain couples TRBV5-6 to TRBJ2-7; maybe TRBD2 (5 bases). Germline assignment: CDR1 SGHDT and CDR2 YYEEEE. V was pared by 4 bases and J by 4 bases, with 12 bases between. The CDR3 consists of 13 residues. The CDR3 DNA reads TGTGCCAGCAGCCCCCGGGGAGCTTACGAGCAGTACGTC. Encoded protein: CASSPRGAYEQYV.

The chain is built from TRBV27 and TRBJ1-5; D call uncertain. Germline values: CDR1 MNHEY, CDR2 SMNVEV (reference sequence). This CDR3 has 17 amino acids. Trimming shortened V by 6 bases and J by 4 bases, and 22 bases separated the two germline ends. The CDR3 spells CASSHLSAFSGNQPQHF. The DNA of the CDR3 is TGTGCCAGCAGCCACTTGTCCGCCTTCAGTGGAAATCAGCCCCAGCATTTT.

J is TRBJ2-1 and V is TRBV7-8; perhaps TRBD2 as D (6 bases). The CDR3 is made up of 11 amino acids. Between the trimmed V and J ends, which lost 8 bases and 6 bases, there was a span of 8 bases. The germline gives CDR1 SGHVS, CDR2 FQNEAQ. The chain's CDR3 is CASEGGNEQFF. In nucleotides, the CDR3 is TGTGCCAGCGAGGGAGGCAATGAGCAGTTCTTC.

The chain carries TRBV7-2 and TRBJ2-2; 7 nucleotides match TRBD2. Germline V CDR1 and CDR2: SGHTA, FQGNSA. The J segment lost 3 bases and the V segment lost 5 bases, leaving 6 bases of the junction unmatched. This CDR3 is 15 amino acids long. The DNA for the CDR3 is TGTGCCAGCAGCCCTGGGCGGGGGTACACCGGGGAGCTGTTTTTT. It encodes CASSPGRGYTGELFF.

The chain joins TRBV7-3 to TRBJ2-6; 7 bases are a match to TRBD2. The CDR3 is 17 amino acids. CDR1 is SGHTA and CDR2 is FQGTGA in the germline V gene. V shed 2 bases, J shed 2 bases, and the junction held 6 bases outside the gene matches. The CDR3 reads CASSLRRDYPGANVLTF. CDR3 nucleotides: TGTGCCAGCAGCTTACGCAGGGACTACCCTGGGGCCAACGTCCTGACTTTC.

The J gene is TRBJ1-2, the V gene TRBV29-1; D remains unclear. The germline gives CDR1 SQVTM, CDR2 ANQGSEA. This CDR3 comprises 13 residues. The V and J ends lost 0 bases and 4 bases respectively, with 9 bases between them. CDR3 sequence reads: CSVEDPEIYGYTF. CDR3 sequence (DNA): TGCAGCGTTGAAGATCCCGAAATCTATGGCTACACCTTC.

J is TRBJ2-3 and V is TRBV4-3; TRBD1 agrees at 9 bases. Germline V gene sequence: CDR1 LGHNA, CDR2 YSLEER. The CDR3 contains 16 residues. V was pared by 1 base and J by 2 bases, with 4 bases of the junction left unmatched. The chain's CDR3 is CASSQVGTGNTDTQYF. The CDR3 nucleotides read TGCGCCAGCAGCCAAGTAGGGACAGGGAACACAGATACGCAGTATTTT.

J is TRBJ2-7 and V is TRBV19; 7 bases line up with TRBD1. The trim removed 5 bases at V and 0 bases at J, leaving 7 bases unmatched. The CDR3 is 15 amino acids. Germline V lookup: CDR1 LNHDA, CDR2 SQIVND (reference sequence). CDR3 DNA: TGTGCCAGTAGTCCTACGACAGGGACCTCCTACGAGCAGTACTTC. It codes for CASSPTTGTSYEQYF.

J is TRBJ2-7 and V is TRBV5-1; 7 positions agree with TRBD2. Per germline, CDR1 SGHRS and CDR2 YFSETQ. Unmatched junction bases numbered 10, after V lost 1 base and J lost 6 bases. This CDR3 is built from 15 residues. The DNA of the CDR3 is TGCGCCAGCAGCTTGCGCCCTAGCGGCGGAGGCGAGCAGTACTTC. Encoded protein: CASSLRPSGGGEQYF.

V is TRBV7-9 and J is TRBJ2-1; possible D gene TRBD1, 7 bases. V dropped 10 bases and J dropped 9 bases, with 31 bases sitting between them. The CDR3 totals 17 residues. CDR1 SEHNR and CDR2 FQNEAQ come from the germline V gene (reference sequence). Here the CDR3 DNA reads TGTGCCACACTCTTATTGAACAGGGGTCCCTGGCGGGGTGAGCAGTTCTTC. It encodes CATLLLNRGPWRGEQFF.

CDR3 DNA sequence: TGTGCCAGCAGCCCCGGACAGTCTTACTATGGCTACACCTTC. Encoded protein: CASSPGQSYYGYTF. The chain recombines TRBV3-1 (or the pseudogene TRBV3-2) with TRBJ1-2; TRBD1 is a possible D gene (6 bases). Trimming cost V 4 bases and J 3 bases, with 12 bases left between them. The germline gives CDR1 LGHDT, CDR2 YNNKEL (reference sequence). The length of the CDR3 is 14 residues.

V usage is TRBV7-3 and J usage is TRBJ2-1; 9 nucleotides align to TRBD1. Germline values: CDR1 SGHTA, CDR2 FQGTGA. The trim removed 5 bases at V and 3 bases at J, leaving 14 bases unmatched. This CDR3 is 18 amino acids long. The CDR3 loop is CASSPSPRTGGLYNEQFF. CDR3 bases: TGTGCCAGCAGCCCTTCGCCACGTACAGGGGGCCTCTACAATGAGCAGTTCTTC.

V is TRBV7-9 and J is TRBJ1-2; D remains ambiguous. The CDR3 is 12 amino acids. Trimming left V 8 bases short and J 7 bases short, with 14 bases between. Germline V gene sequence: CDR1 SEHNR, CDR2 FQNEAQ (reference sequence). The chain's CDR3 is CASRGLSGGYTF. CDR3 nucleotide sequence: TGTGCCAGCCGCGGACTTTCGGGTGGCTACACCTTC.